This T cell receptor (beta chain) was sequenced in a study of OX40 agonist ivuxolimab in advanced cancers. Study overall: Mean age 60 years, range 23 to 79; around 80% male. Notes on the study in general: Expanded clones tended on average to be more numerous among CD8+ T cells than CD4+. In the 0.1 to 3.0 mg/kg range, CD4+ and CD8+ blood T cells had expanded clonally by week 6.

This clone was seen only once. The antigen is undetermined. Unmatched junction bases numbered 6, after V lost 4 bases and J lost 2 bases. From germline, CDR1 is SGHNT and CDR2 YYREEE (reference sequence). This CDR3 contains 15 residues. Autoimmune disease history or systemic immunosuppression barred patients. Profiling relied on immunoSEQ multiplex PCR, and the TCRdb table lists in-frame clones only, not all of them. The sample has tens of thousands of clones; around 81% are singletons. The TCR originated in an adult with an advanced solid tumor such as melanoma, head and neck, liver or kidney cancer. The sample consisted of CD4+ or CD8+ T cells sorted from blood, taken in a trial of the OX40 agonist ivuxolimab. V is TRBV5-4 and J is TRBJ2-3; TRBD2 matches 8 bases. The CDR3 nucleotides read TGTGCCAGCAGCCCACTAGCGGCCTTCACAGATACGCAGTATTTT. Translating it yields CASSPLAAFTDTQYF.